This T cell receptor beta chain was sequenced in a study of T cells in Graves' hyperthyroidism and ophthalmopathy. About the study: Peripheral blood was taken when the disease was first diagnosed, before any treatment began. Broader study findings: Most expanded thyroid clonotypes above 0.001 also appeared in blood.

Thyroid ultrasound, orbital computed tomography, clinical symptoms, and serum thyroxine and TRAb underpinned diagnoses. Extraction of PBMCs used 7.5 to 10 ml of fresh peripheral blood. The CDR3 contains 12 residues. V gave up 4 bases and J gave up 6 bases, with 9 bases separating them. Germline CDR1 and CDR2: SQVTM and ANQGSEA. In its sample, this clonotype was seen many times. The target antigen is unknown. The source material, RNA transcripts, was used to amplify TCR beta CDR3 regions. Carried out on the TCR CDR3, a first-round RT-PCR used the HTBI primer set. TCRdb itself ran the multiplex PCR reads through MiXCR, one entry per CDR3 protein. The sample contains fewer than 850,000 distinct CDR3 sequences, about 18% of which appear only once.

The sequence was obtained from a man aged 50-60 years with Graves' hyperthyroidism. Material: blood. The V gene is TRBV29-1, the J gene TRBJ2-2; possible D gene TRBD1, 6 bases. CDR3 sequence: CSVARGSGELFF. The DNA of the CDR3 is TGCAGCGTTGCCAGGGGATCCGGGGAGCTGTTTTTT.